This TCR beta chain was captured in a study of metastatic and nonmetastatic thyroid tumors. As for the study in general: The comparison covered peripheral blood and tumor or nodule tissue in malignant and benign thyroid patients.

The sample holds many counts of this clone. As yet, its antigen is unknown. Study-level findings and limits: A significant increase in TCR beta diversity was reportedly seen in malignant thyroid tumors relative to benign nodules, in blood and tumor.

From the PCR reads, TCRdb re-called clones with MiXCR. The data show tens of thousands of clones, about 12% seen once. The entire patient cohort was treatment-naive prior to thyroid surgery. Material: blood. This receptor was obtained from a female donor with papillary thyroid cancer or a benign thyroid nodule (not recorded which). Some clones in this sample may be carry-over from other donors' samples.

The CDR3 nucleotides read TGTGCCACCAAAGGGTGGACCGGGGAGCTGTTTTTT. Amino acid sequence: CATKGWTGELFF. The chain combines TRBV2 with TRBJ2-2; D remains ambiguous. Between the trimmed V and J ends, which lost 10 bases and 5 bases, there was a span of 11 bases. The germline gives CDR1 SNHLY, CDR2 FYNNEI. The CDR3 is made up of 12 amino acids. The variable domain in full, completed from reference TRBV2 and TRBJ2-2, reads EPEVTQTPSHQVTQMGQEVILRCVPISNHLYFYWYRQILGQKVEFLVSFYNNEISEKSEIFDDQFSVERPDGSNFTLKIRSTKLEDSAMYFCATKGWTGELFFGEGSRLTVL.